This T cell receptor (beta chain) is drawn from a study of blood T cell repertoires in COVID-19. On the study more broadly: T cells, B-cell-depleted T cells, or PBMCs supplied cDNA or gDNA.

Germline CDR1 is SGHRS and CDR2 is YFSETQ. J lost 3 bases, V lost 0 bases, and 9 bases had no gene match. CDR3 size: 17 residues. It was during active infection that Seattle patients were enrolled and then longitudinally followed. In the source study's methods: The assay estimated nucleated cells by amplifying reference gene primers. Clones were read by immunoSEQ multiplex PCR, and TCRdb kept only the in-frame ones, dropping some. The DNA was the basis for D and trimming; V, J and clone size are from that table. The data hold 60,000 to 90,000 clones, with approximately 85% observed a single time. V is TRBV5-1 and J is TRBJ2-7; TRBD1 matches 10 bases. The material sequenced was peripheral blood. The sequence derives from a man aged 60-69 years with COVID-19, enrolled during active disease. The CDR3 DNA reads as TGCGCCAGCAGCTTGGATTTTCTGGGGACAGGGGACTACGAGCAGTACTTC. It is translated as CASSLDFLGTGDYEQYF.